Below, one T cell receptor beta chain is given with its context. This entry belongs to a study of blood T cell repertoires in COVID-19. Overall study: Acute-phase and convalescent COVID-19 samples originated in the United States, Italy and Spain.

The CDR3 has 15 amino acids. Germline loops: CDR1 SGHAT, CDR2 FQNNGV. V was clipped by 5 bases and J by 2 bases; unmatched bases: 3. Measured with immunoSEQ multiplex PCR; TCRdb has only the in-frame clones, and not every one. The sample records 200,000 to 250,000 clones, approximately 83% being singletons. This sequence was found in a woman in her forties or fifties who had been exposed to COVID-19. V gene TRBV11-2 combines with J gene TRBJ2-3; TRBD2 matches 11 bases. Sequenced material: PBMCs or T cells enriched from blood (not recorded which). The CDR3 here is CASSLAGGNTDTQYF. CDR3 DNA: TGTGCCAGCAGCCTAGCGGGGGGTAACACAGATACGCAGTATTTT.